This TCR beta chain is drawn from a study of cytomegalovirus exposure and HLA in healthy donors. Study-level findings and limits: As was reported, the classifier diagnosed cytomegalovirus status with high specificity and sensitivity. Reportedly, a later analysis found an Asian-associated ancestry cluster had fewer N-insertions than the roughly 670-donor mean. In a later analysis, V- and J-gene trimming of beta chains associated with a DCLRE1C missense variant, replicated independently. In an earlier analysis, most TCR beta V segments were productive about 87% or about 30% of the time.

Comments on this clone: Its antigen is undetermined.

V was clipped by 1 base and J by 5 bases; unmatched bases: 9. Germline V gene lookup returns CDR1 MDHEN and CDR2 SYDVKM. There are 16 residues in the CDR3. It was with 60 Vbeta and 13 Jbeta primers that the PCR ran. Produced via immunoSEQ multiplex PCR; TCRdb's table is partial and in-frame only. This table has 150,000 to 200,000 clones, roughly 87% appearing once. This chain links TRBV28 with TRBJ2-5; TRBD1 agrees at 8 bases. Sequences were obtained from PBMCs. The clonotype comes from a girl aged 10-17 years in good health and CMV-seropositive. CDR3 coding DNA: TGTGCCAGCAGTTTATTGCCCGGACAGGGTAAGGAGACCCAGTACTTC. Protein: CASSLLPGQGKETQYF. The entire variable domain, with the rest obtained from reference TRBV28 and TRBJ2-5, is as follows: DVKVTQSSRYLVKRTGEKVFLECVQDMDHENMFWYRQDPGLGLRLIYFSYDVKMKEKGDIPEGYSVSREKKERFSLILESASTNQTSMYLCASSLLPGQGKETQYFGPGTRLLVL.